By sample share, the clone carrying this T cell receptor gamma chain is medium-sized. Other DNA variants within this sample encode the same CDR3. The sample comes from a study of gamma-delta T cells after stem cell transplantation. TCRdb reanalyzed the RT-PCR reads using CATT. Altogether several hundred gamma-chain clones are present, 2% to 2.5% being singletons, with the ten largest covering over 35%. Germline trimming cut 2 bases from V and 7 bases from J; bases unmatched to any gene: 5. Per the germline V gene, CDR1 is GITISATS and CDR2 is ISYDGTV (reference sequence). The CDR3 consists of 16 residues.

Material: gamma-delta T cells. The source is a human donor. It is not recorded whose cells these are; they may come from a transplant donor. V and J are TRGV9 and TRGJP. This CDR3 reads CALWEAQELGKKIKVF. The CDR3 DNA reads TGTGCCTTGTGGGAGGCTCAGGAGTTGGGCAAAAAAATCAAGGTATTT.